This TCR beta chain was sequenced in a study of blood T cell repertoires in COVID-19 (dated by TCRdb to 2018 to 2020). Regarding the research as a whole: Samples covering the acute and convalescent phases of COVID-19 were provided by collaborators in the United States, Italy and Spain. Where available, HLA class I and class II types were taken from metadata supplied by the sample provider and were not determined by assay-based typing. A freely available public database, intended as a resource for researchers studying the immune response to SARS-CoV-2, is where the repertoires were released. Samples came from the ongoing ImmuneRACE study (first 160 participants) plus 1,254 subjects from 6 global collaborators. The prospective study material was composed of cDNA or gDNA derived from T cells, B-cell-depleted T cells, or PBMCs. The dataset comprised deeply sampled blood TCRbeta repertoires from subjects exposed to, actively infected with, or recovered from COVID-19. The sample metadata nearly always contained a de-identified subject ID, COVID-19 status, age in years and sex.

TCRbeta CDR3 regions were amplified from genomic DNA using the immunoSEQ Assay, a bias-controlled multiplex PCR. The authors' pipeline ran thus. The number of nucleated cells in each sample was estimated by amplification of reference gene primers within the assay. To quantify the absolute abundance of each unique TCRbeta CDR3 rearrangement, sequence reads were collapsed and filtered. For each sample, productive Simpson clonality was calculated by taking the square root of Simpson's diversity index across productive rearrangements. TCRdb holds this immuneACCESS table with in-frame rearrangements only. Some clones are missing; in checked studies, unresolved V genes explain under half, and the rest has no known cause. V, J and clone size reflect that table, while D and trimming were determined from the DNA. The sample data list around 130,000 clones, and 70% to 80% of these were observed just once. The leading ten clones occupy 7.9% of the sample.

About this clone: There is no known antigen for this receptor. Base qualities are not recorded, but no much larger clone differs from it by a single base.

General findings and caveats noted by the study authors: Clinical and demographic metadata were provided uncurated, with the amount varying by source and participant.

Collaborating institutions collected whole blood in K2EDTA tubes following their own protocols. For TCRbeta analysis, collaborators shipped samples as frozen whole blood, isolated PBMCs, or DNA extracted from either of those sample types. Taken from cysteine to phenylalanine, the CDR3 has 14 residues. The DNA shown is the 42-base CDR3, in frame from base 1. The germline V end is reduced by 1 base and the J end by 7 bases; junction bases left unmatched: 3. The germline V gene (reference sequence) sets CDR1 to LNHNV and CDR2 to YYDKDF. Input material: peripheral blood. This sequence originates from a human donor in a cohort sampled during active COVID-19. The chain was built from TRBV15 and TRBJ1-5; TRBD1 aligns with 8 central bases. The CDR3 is CATSRAQGAQPQHF. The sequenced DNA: TGTGCCACCAGCAGAGCGCAGGGGGCACAGCCCCAGCATTTT.